This T cell receptor (beta chain) appears in the sequencing data of a study of cytomegalovirus exposure and HLA in healthy donors. PCR amplification relied on 60 Vbeta primers (plus 13 Jbeta primers). Method: immunoSEQ multiplex PCR; TCRdb's copy keeps in-frame clones and lacks some. The profile shows about 150,000 clones, roughly 80% of them singletons. Findings and caveats of the study: With further analysis later on, most CMV-associated TCR beta chains appeared HLA-restricted. Certain sequence variants were highly shared and formed a cluster, and this cluster was likely a sequencing artifact. Across donors, most TCRs were seen rarely, yet some public ones were widespread.

Comment on this clone: Antigen specificity is unknown.

This CDR3 region has 14 residues. Trimming cost V 6 bases and J 8 bases, with 20 bases left between them. Germline CDR1 is SGHNT and CDR2 is YYREEE (reference sequence). V usage is TRBV5-4 and J usage is TRBJ1-2; TRBD1 might be the D (6 bases). This sequence was found in a woman aged 40 to 50 in good health and CMV-seronegative. The sequenced sample consisted of PBMCs. The CDR3 here is CASTRYSGGGGYTF. Written as DNA, the CDR3 is TGTGCCAGCACCAGGTACTCTGGGGGCGGAGGCTACACCTTC.